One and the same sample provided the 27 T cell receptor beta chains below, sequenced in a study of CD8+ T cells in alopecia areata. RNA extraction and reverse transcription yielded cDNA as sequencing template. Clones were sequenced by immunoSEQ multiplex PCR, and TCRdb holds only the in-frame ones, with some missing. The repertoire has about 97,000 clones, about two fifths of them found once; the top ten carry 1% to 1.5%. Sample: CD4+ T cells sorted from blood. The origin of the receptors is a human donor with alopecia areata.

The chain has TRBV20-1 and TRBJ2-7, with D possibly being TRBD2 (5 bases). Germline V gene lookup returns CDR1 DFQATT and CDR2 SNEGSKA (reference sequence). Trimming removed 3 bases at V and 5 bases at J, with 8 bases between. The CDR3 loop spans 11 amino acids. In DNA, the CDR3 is TGCAGTGCTAGTTGGGAGCACGAGCAGTACTTC. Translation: CSASWEHEQYF.

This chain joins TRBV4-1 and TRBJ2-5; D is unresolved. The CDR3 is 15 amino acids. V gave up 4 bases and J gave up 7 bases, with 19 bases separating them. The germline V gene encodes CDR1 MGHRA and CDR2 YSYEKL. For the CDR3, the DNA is TGCGCCAGCAGCCCCCGGACCATGGAGAAGGGGACCCAGTACTTC. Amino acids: CASSPRTMEKGTQYF.

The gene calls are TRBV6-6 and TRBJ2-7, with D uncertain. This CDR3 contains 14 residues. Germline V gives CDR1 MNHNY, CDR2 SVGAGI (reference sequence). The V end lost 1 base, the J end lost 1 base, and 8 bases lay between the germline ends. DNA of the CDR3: TGTGCCAGCAGTTACTTTGGCAGTTCCTACGAGCAGTACTTC. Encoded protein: CASSYFGSSYEQYF.

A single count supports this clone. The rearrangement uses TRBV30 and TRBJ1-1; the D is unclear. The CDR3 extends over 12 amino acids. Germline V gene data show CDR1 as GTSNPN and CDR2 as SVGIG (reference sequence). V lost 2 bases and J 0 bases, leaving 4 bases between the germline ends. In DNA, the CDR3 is TGTGCCTGGAGTTTACTGAACACTGAAGCTTTCTTT. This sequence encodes CAWSLLNTEAFF. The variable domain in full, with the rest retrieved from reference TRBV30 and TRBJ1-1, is SQTIHQWPATLVQPVGSPLSLECTVEGTSNPNLYWYRQAAGRGLQLLFYSVGIGQISSEVPQNLSASRPQDRQFILSSKKLLLSDSGFYLCAWSLLNTEAFFGQGTRLTVV.

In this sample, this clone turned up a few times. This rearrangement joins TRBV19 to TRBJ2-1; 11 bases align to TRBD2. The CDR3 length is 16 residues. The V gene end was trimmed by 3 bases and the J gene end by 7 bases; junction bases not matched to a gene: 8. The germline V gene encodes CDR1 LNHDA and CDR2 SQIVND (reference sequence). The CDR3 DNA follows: TGTGCCAGTAGTATTGGTAGCGGGGGGGTTCCTAATGAGCAGTTCTTC. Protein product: CASSIGSGGVPNEQFF.

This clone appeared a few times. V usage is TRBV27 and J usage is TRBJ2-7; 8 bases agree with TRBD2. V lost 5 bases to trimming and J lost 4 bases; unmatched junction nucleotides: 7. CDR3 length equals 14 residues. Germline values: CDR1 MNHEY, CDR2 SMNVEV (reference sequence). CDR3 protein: CASSPLASGYEQYF. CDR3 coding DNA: TGTGCCAGCAGTCCACTAGCTAGCGGGTACGAGCAGTACTTC.

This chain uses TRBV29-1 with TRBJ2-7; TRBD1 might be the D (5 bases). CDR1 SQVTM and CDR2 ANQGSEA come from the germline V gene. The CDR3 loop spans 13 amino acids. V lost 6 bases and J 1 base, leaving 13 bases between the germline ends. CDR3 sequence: CSVGVVNSYEQYF. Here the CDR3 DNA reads TGCAGCGTAGGGGTAGTGAATTCCTACGAGCAGTACTTC.

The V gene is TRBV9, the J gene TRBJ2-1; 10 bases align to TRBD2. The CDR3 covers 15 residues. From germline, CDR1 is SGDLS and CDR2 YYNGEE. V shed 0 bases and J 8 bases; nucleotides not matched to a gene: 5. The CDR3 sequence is CASSVGLAGEHEQFF. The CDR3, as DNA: TGTGCCAGCAGCGTAGGTCTAGCGGGAGAACATGAGCAGTTCTTC.

CDR3 sequence (DNA): TGTGCCAGCAGCAAGGGACAGGGGAATCAGCCCCAGCATTTT. It encodes CASSKGQGNQPQHF. The chain has TRBV5-6 and TRBJ1-5; 10 nucleotides match TRBD1. The CDR3 consists of 14 residues. J gave up 4 bases and V 4 bases, and 2 bases lay outside the gene matches. Germline V gene data show CDR1 as SGHDT and CDR2 as YYEEEE.

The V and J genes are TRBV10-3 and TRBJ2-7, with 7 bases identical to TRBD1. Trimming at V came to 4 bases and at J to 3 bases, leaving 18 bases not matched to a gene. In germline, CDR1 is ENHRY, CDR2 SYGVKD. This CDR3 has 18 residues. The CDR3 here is CAISVTYNPGTANYEQYF. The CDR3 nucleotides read TGTGCCATCAGTGTAACCTACAACCCCGGGACAGCTAACTACGAGCAGTACTTC.

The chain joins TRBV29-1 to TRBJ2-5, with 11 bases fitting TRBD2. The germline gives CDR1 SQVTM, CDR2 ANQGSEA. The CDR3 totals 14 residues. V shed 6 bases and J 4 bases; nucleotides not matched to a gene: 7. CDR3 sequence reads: CSVGLGTSGETQYF. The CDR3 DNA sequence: TGCAGCGTAGGCCTAGGGACTAGCGGAGAGACCCAGTACTTC.

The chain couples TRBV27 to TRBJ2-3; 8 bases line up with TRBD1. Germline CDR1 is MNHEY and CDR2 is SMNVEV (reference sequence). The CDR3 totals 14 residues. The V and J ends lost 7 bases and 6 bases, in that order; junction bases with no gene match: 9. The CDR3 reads CASTTARQGDTQYF. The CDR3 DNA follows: TGTGCCAGCACTACAGCCCGACAGGGGGATACGCAGTATTTT.

The CDR3 DNA is TGTGCCAGCTCACCACTGGGCGGCCGCTCCTACGAGCAGTACTTC. It encodes CASSPLGGRSYEQYF. The genes are TRBV18 and TRBJ2-7; no definite D call. This CDR3 contains 15 residues. The V end lost 1 base, the J end lost 0 bases, and 10 bases lay between the germline ends. CDR1 is KGHSH, CDR2 LQKENI, per germline. The variable domain in full, completed from reference TRBV18 and TRBJ2-7, reads NAGVMQNPRHLVRRRGQEARLRCSPMKGHSHVYWYRQLPEEGLKFMVYLQKENIIDESGMPKERFSAEFPKEGPSILRIQQVVRGDSAAYFCASSPLGGRSYEQYFGPGTRLTVT.

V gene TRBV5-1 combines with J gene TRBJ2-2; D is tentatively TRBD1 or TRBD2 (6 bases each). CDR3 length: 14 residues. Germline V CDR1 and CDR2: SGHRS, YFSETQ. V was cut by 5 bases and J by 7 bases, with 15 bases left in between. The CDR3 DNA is TGCGCCAGCAGATTAGACGGGGGCGGCGGGGAGCTGTTTTTT. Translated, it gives CASRLDGGGGELFF.

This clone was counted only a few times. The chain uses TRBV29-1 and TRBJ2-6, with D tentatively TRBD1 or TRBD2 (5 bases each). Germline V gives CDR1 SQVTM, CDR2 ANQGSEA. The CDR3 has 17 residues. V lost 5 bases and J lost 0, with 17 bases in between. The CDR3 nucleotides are TGCAGCGTTCAATCACGGGGACGGTACTCTGGGGCCAACGTCCTGACTTTC. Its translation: CSVQSRGRYSGANVLTF.

The CDR3 spells CASSLNLARNTEAFF. CDR3 nucleotides: TGTGCCAGCAGCTTAAATCTAGCAAGGAACACTGAAGCTTTCTTT. The chain uses TRBV11-2 and TRBJ1-1, with D hard to call. Deletions cut 2 bases from V and 1 base from J, with 11 bases between. The CDR3 contains 15 residues. Germline V lookup: CDR1 SGHAT, CDR2 FQNNGV.

The CDR3 spells CASSWTENTEAFF. CDR3 in DNA: TGTGCCAGCAGTTGGACAGAGAACACTGAAGCTTTCTTT. The chain links TRBV28 to TRBJ1-1, with D tentatively TRBD1 (6 bases). Germline lookup yields CDR1 MDHEN and CDR2 SYDVKM. CDR3 size: 13 residues. Trimming took 4 bases from V and 1 from J, leaving 7 bases between them.

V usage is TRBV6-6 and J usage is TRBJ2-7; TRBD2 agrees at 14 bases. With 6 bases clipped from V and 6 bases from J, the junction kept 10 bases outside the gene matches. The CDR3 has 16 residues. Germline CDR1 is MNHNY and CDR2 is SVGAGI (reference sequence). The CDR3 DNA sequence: TGTGCCAGCAGGACAGGGACTAGCGGGAGTTCGGTCGAGCAGTACTTC. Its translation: CASRTGTSGSSVEQYF.

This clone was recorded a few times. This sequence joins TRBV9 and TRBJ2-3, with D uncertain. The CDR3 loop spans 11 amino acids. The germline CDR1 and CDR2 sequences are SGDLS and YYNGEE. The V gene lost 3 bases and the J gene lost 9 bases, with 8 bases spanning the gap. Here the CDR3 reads CASSGLETQYF. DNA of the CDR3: TGTGCCAGCAGCGGACTCGAGACGCAGTATTTT.

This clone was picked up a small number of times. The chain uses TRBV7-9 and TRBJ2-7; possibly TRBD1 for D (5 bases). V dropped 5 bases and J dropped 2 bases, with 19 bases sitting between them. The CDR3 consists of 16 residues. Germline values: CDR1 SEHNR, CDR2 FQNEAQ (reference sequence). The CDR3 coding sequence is TGTGCCAGCAGCCAAGCCGACCAGGGATCTGCCTACGAGCAGTACTTC. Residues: CASSQADQGSAYEQYF.

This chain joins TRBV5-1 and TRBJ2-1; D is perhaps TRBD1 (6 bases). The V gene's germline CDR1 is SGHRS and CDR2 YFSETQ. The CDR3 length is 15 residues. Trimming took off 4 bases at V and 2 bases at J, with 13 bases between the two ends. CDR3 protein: CASSPAGTTYNEQFF. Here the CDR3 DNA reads TGCGCCAGCAGCCCGGCCGGGACAACCTACAATGAGCAGTTCTTC.

In nucleotides, the CDR3 is TGTGCCTGCAGAGGGGACCAGAATGAAAAACTGTTTTTT. Translated: CACRGDQNEKLFF. The rearrangement joins TRBV30 to TRBJ1-4; maybe TRBD1 (5 bases). CDR3 length: 13 amino acids. The V gene's germline CDR1 is GTSNPN and CDR2 SVGIG (reference sequence). Trimming took off 6 bases at V and 5 bases at J, with 13 bases between the two ends. Full variable domain (remainder filled in from reference TRBV30 and TRBJ1-4): SQTIHQWPATLVQPVGSPLSLECTVEGTSNPNLYWYRQAAGRGLQLLFYSVGIGQISSEVPQNLSASRPQDRQFILSSKKLLLSDSGFYLCACRGDQNEKLFFGSGTQLSVL.

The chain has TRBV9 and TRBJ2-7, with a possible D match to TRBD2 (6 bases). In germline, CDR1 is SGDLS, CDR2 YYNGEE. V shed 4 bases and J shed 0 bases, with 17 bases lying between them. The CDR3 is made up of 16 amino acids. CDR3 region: CASSPHIAANSYEQYF. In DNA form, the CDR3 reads TGTGCCAGCAGCCCTCATATAGCGGCGAACTCCTACGAGCAGTACTTC.

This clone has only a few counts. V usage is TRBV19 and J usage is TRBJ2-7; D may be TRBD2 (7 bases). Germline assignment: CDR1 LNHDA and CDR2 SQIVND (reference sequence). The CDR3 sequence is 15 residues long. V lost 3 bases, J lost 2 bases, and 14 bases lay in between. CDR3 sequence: CASSISRGAAYEQYF. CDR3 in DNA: TGTGCCAGTAGTATCTCCCGGGGGGCTGCCTACGAGCAGTACTTC.

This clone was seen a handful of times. In DNA form, the CDR3 reads TGCGCCAGCAGCCAAGATGACAGGGCGACCCAGTACTTC. Translated: CASSQDDRATQYF. The chain couples TRBV4-1 to TRBJ2-5; 7 nucleotides line up with TRBD1. In germline, CDR1 is MGHRA, CDR2 YSYEKL. This CDR3 has 13 amino acids. J gave up 7 bases and V 0 bases, and 2 bases lay outside the gene matches.

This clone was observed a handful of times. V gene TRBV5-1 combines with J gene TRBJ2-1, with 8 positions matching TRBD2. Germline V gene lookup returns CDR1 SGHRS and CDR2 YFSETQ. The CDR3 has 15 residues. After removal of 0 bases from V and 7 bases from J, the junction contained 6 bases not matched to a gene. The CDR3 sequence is CASSLAGGTQNEQFF. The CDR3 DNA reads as TGCGCCAGCAGCTTGGCGGGGGGGACGCAAAATGAGCAGTTCTTC.

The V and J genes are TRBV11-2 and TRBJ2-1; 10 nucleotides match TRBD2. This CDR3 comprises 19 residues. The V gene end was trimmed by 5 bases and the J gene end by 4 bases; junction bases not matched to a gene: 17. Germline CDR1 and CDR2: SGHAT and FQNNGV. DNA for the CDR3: TGTGCCAGCAGCCAACGAGGAGGGTTTAGCGGGGGGAGTTACAATGAGCAGTTCTTC. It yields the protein CASSQRGGFSGGSYNEQFF.